The sequence of this T cell receptor beta chain was determined in a study of T cell repertoires in cytomegalovirus infection. Looking at the study overall: The study used recently identified HLA-C-restricted and well-studied HLA-B-restricted CMV epitopes. CMV infection plus the matching HLA type was flagged by public TCR beta signatures.

In the case of this clonotype: What it recognizes is unknown.

Whole-study findings and limits: What dominated the ex vivo response were HLA-C-restricted CMV-specific TCR beta clonotypes. Identification of carriers of CMV plus the relevant HLA was performed using cumulative public TCR beta family frequency.

Germline values: CDR1 LGHNT, CDR2 FRNRAP. The CDR3 has 15 amino acids. J was trimmed by 4 bases and V by 7 bases; bases with no gene match: 7. One entry per CDR3 protein, called by TCRdb with MiXCR from the reads. The data contain about a million distinct CDR3 sequences, around 30% of them singletons. Here the sequenced sample was cultured CD8+ T cells from PBMCs, taken from culture after CMV antigen stimulation. The chain employs TRBV12-5 and TRBJ2-1, with TRBD2 matching over 10 bases. The clonotype was recovered from a human donor in good health (CMV status not recorded). Some clones in this sample may be carry-over from other donors' samples. CDR3 nucleotide sequence: TGTGCTAGTGCCGGAGCGGGGGGGGGATACAATGAGCAGTTCTTC. As protein: CASAGAGGGYNEQFF.